The rows below give T cell receptor beta chains drawn from one sample of a study of lymphopenia after photon versus proton radiotherapy. Sequencing was performed with immunoSEQ multiplex PCR; in TCRdb, only in-frame clones are kept and a portion is missing. The sample includes tens of thousands of clones, about four fifths of them seen just once. The sample here was peripheral blood, taken from a patient treated with proton-based radiotherapy. These receptors were taken from a man in his 60s with pancreatic cancer. The CDR3 runs from the conserved cysteine through the conserved F or W. D genes are given only for firm matches. Not every row has a clone size; where given, it reads once, few, many or a size class.

TRBJ1-2 | TRBV5-1 | - | - | TGCGCCAGCAGCTTGGAGGCAGGGCCTAACTATGGCTACACCTTC | CASSLEAGPNYGYTF
TRBJ2-3 | TRBV11-3 | - | TRBD1 | TGTGCCAGCAGCGTTACAGGGGACACAGATACGCAGTATTTT | CASSVTGDTDTQYF
TRBJ2-3 | TRBV11-3 | - | - | TGTGCCAGCAGCTTAATGCGAGGGGATACGCAGTATTTT | CASSLMRGDTQYF
TRBJ2-1 | TRBV4-2 | once | - | TGTGCCAGCAGCCCCCCAGGCTTCTACAATGAGCAGTTCTTC | CASSPPGFYNEQFF
TRBJ1-5 | TRBV30 | - | - | TGTGCCTGGAGTCGACAGCTCAATCAGCCCCAGCATTTT | CAWSRQLNQPQHF
TRBJ2-3 | TRBV5-1 | - | - | TGCGCCAGCAGCTTGATGGGAGACCCAGGCACAGATACGCAGTATTTT | CASSLMGDPGTDTQYF
TRBJ2-7 | TRBV6-6 | - | - | TGTGCCAGCAGTTCTCCGACCTTGTCCTCCTACGAGCAGTACTTC | CASSSPTLSSYEQYF
TRBJ2-7 | TRBV21-1 | - | - | TGTGCCAGCAGCAAAGCCAGAACGGAATCCTACGAGCAGTACTTC | CASSKARTESYEQYF
TRBJ1-4 | TRBV28 | - | TRBD1 | TGTGCCAGCAGTGTACAGGGGATAGGTGAAAAACTGTTTTTT | CASSVQGIGEKLFF
TRBJ2-6 | TRBV29-1 | - | - | TGCAGCGTTGGGTATTCGTCGGCTGGGGCCAACGTCCTGACTTTC | CSVGYSSAGANVLTF
TRBJ1-4 | TRBV5-1 | once | TRBD1 | TGCGCCAGCAGCAAAGGGGACAGCTACTTTAATGAAAAACTGTTTTTT | CASSKGDSYFNEKLFF
TRBJ1-1 | TRBV28 | - | - | TGTGCCAGCAGTCGCGGACGGACCCTGAACACTGAAGCTTTCTTT | CASSRGRTLNTEAFF
TRBJ2-5 | TRBV6-6 | once | - | TGTGCCAGCAGTCTTTGGGTGGGGGAACAAGAGACCCAGTACTTC | CASSLWVGEQETQYF
TRBJ2-3 | TRBV19 | - | - | TGTGCCAGTAGCACCACTCAAGATACGCAGTATTTT | CASSTTQDTQYF
TRBJ1-1 | TRBV7-9 | - | - | TGTGCCAGCAGCCCACAGGCAGAAGCTTTCTTT | CASSPQAEAFF
TRBJ2-3 | TRBV5-1 | - | - | TGCGCCAGCAGCTTCGGCCCACCGGAGGATACGCAGTATTTT | CASSFGPPEDTQYF
TRBJ2-5 | TRBV28 | - | TRBD1 | TGTGCCAGCAGTTTTCTGGACAGGGACAGACTCCAAGAGACCCAGTACTTC | CASSFLDRDRLQETQYF
TRBJ2-1 | TRBV9 | - | - | TGTGCCAGCAAAGATGTAAGCGAAACTTACAATGAGCAGTTCTTC | CASKDVSETYNEQFF
TRBJ2-7 | TRBV6-1 | once | - | TGTGCCAGCAGTGAGCAGGGTACGGGCGAGCAGTACTTC | CASSEQGTGEQYF
TRBJ1-2 | TRBV9 | once | TRBD1 | TGTGCCAGCACCGCAGGTGGGACAGGGGTTAACTATGGCTACACCTTC | CASTAGGTGVNYGYTF
TRBJ2-3 | TRBV6-5 | - | - | TGTGCCAGCAGTTACGGAGGCAGCCTGTCGCAGTATTTT | CASSYGGSLSQYF
TRBJ1-5 | TRBV27 | few | - | TGTGCCAGCAGTTTAGTTGTAGGTCAGCCCCAGCATTTT | CASSLVVGQPQHF
TRBJ1-2 | TRBV5-1 | - | - | TGCGCCAGCAGCTTGGCTCCGGGACTTAACTATGGCTACACCTTC | CASSLAPGLNYGYTF
TRBJ1-4 | TRBV7-9 | - | - | TGTGCCAGCAGTTCCGTTAATGAAAAACTGTTTTTT | CASSSVNEKLFF
TRBJ2-3 | TRBV14 | - | TRBD2 | TGTGCCAGCAGCCAAGCGACAGCGGGAGGCGCAGATACGCAGTATTTT | CASSQATAGGADTQYF
TRBJ1-2 | TRBV6-5 | - | TRBD1 | TGTGCCAGCAGTACCAGACAGGGGTATGGCTACACCTTC | CASSTRQGYGYTF
TRBJ1-1 | TRBV5-6 | - | - | TGTGCCAGGGGCCGGGGGCCCTCCGGGACTCAGAGTGGGTCTTTCTTT | CARGRGPSGTQSGSFF
TRBJ2-7 | TRBV28 | - | - | TGTGCCAGCAGCCGAGGGAACTCCTACGAGCAGTACTTC | CASSRGNSYEQYF
TRBJ1-4 | TRBV2 | - | - | TGTGCCAGCCTGAGACAGAATAATGAAAAACTGTTTTTT | CASLRQNNEKLFF
TRBJ1-1 | TRBV10-3 | once | - | TGTGCCATCAGTATGGACACCCTTACTTCTGAAGCTTTCTTT | CAISMDTLTSEAFF
TRBJ2-7 | TRBV5-4 | - | TRBD2 | TGTGCCAGCAGCTTGCGCCCCCAGGCGGGGGAATACGAGCAGTACTTC | CASSLRPQAGEYEQYF
TRBJ1-2 | TRBV18 | - | TRBD1 | TGTGCCAGCTCACCCCTGCCCGGACAGGGCAACTATGGCTACACCTTC | CASSPLPGQGNYGYTF
TRBJ2-6 | TRBV29-1 | - | - | TGCAGCGTTGAAACACCCCTCTCTGGGGCCAACGTCCTGACTTTC | CSVETPLSGANVLTF
TRBJ2-1 | TRBV5-4 | - | TRBD2 | TGTGCCAGCAGCTCCCCGACTAGCGGCTACAATGAGCAGTTCTTC | CASSSPTSGYNEQFF
TRBJ2-2 | TRBV13 | - | - | TGTGCCAGCAGCCTACGGTCCACCGGGGAGCTGTTTTTT | CASSLRSTGELFF
TRBJ2-4 | TRBV7-9 | - | - | TGTGCCAGCAGCTTAAATAGTCTTCGGGACATTCAGTACTTC | CASSLNSLRDIQYF
TRBJ1-5 | TRBV19 | - | TRBD1 | TGTGCCAGTAGTAGCGCGGGACAGAGCAATCAGCCCCAGCATTTT | CASSSAGQSNQPQHF
TRBJ1-4 | TRBV30 | - | - | TGTGCCTCGACCCTGAATGAAAAACTGTTTTTT | CASTLNEKLFF
TRBJ2-5 | TRBV28 | - | TRBD1 | TGTGCCAGCAATGCAGGGGGCCGAGGGGAGACCCAGTACTTC | CASNAGGRGETQYF
TRBJ1-4 | TRBV2 | - | - | TGTGCCAGCGGTCGTCTCGAAACAACTAATGAAAAACTGTTTTTT | CASGRLETTNEKLFF
TRBJ2-7 | TRBV11-2 | - | - | TGTGCCAGCAGCTTAGGGACATCGGGGTACTTC | CASSLGTSGYF
TRBJ1-4 | TRBV7-9 | - | - | TGTGCCAGCAGCTTGAATTCGGGCTCTAATGAAAAACTGTTTTTT | CASSLNSGSNEKLFF